At least ten counts were recorded for the clone carrying this T cell receptor (beta chain). The antigen is unknown. With V trimmed by 4 bases and J by 3 bases, 10 bases remained unmatched. This CDR3 spans 16 amino acids. Germline assignment: CDR1 SGHTA and CDR2 FQGNSA. The sample originates from a study of T-cell reconstitution after alpha-beta-depleted transplantation in children. Library preparation (for TCRbeta) was performed with unique molecular identifiers. One entry per CDR3 protein results from TCRdb running MiXCR on the PCR reads. The profile shows more than 500,000 distinct CDR3 sequences, over 9.5% of them singletons. Study-wide findings and caveats: In patients about two months after transplant, alpha-beta T cells reportedly arose from several hundred expanded graft clones.

The chain recombines TRBV7-2 with TRBJ2-7; 9 bases are shared with TRBD2. Sequenced here: PBMCs, mostly from graft donor cells, sampled 180 days after TCRalphabeta/CD19-depleted stem cell transplant. The clonotype comes from a female patient between 2 and 15 years old who had a stem cell transplant for aplastic anemia, so the T cells may come from the graft donor. The CDR3 nucleotides read TGTGCCAGCAGCTCCGAGACTAGCGGACTATTCTACGAGCAGTACTTC. Its translation is CASSSETSGLFYEQYF.